One sample yielded the 11 T cell receptor beta chains listed below, sequenced in a study of blood T cell repertoires in COVID-19. Some clones are missing from TCRdb's copy, which holds only in-frame ones; the method was immunoSEQ multiplex PCR. The sample includes about 180,000 clones, nearly 90% of them seen just once. What was sequenced was peripheral blood. The receptor set was obtained from a man between 18 and 35 years old who had recovered from COVID-19.

This sequence joins TRBV6-2 or TRBV6-3 and TRBJ2-1; 11 bases are a match to TRBD2. The CDR3 sequence is 16 residues long. Germline CDR1 is MNHEY and CDR2 is SVGEGT. After removal of 0 bases from V and 6 bases from J, the junction contained 4 bases not matched to a gene. CDR3 DNA: TGTGCCAGCAGTTACTCGATACTAGCGGGAGCCAATGAGCAGTTCTTC. It codes for CASSYSILAGANEQFF.

The J gene is TRBJ2-5, the V gene TRBV7-2, with a possible D match to TRBD1 (6 bases). This CDR3 contains 12 residues. The ends were cut back, 5 bases at V and 3 bases at J, with 7 bases in the middle. CDR1 and CDR2 from the germline V gene are SGHTA and FQGNSA. The CDR3 spells CASSPGEETQYF. CDR3 nucleotide sequence: TGTGCCAGCAGCCCAGGGGAAGAGACCCAGTACTTC.

The chain uses TRBV2 and TRBJ2-7; 9 bases agree with TRBD1. Germline V lookup: CDR1 SNHLY, CDR2 FYNNEI. V lost 9 bases and J lost 2; bases outside the gene matches: 5. The CDR3 spans 13 residues. Written as DNA, the CDR3 is TGTGCCAGTTCCGGGACAGGGACCTACGAGCAGTACTTC. It specifies CASSGTGTYEQYF.

This sequence joins TRBV6-5 and TRBJ2-7; 8 bases align to TRBD1. From germline, CDR1 is MNHEY and CDR2 SVGAGI. This CDR3 is 15 amino acids long. The J segment lost 1 base and the V segment lost 0 bases, leaving 2 bases of the junction unmatched. Here the CDR3 reads CASSYSGTGSYEQYF. The CDR3 DNA reads as TGTGCCAGCAGTTACTCGGGGACAGGTTCCTACGAGCAGTACTTC.

This chain connects TRBV18 to TRBJ2-7, with a tentative D call TRBD2 (5 bases). V was shortened by 0 bases and J by 6 bases, with 18 bases between the two germline ends. Germline V gene data show CDR1 as KGHSH and CDR2 as LQKENI. The CDR3 runs 16 residues. CDR3 amino acids: CASSPPIPGITGEQYF. The CDR3 coding sequence is TGTGCCAGCTCACCACCGATCCCCGGGATCACTGGCGAGCAGTACTTC.

This chain connects TRBV2 to TRBJ1-1; D is unresolved. Germline V CDR1 and CDR2: SNHLY, FYNNEI. This CDR3 region has 12 residues. Trimming shortened V by 1 base and J by 11 bases, and 11 bases separated the two germline ends. CDR3 residues: CASSEVPGWAFF. CDR3 bases: TGTGCCAGCAGTGAAGTGCCGGGTTGGGCTTTCTTT.

V usage is TRBV19 and J usage is TRBJ2-1, with 7 bases identical to TRBD1. Germline loops: CDR1 LNHDA, CDR2 SQIVND (reference sequence). V lost 7 bases and J lost 0; bases outside the gene matches: 6. This CDR3 is built from 15 residues. CDR3 region: CASTIGTASYNEQFF. In DNA, the CDR3 is TGTGCCAGTACCATCGGGACAGCCTCCTACAATGAGCAGTTCTTC. Full variable domain (missing parts from reference TRBV19 and TRBJ2-1): DGGITQSPKYLFRKEGQNVTLSCEQNLNHDAMYWYRQDPGQGLRLIYYSQIVNDFQKGDIAEGYSVSREKKESFPLTVTSAQKNPTAFYLCASTIGTASYNEQFFGPGTRLTVL.

This clone was detected only once. The gene calls are TRBV7-9 and TRBJ2-3, with D unresolved. The V and J ends lost 7 bases and 1 base respectively, with 9 bases between them. There are 13 residues in the CDR3. CDR1 is SEHNR and CDR2 is FQNEAQ in the germline V gene (reference sequence). CDR3 in amino acids: CASTPPGTDTQYF. CDR3 sequence (DNA): TGTGCCAGCACCCCCCCCGGCACAGATACGCAGTATTTT.

In this sample, this clone turned up many times. The V call is TRBV7-9, the J call TRBJ1-1, with D unresolved. Trimming shortened V by 1 base and J by 1 base, and 7 bases separated the two germline ends. This CDR3 spans 14 amino acids. Germline CDR1 reads SEHNR; CDR2 reads FQNEAQ (reference sequence). The CDR3 DNA sequence: TGTGCCAGCAGCTTAGATCTGGCGAACACTGAAGCTTTCTTT. It yields the protein CASSLDLANTEAFF.

This clone has only one observation. Sequence at one end of the junction differs from germline and may be a read error. V gene TRBV7-7 combines with J gene TRBJ1-6, with D unresolved. The CDR3 has 13 amino acids. Germline values: CDR1 SSHAT, CDR2 FNYEAQ (reference sequence). The DNA for the CDR3 is TGTGCTAGCAGCCAGGACTATAATTCACCCCTCCACTTT. It translates to CASSQDYNSPLHF.

The chain employs TRBV9 and TRBJ1-2; a possible D gene is TRBD1 (5 bases). The germline V gene has CDR1 SGDLS and CDR2 YYNGEE. The CDR3 length is 15 residues. With 0 bases removed from V and 4 bases from J, the gap between germline ends came to 13 bases. CDR3 region: CASSVGFAGPYGYTF. The CDR3 DNA reads TGTGCCAGCAGCGTAGGGTTTGCAGGGCCCTATGGCTACACCTTC.